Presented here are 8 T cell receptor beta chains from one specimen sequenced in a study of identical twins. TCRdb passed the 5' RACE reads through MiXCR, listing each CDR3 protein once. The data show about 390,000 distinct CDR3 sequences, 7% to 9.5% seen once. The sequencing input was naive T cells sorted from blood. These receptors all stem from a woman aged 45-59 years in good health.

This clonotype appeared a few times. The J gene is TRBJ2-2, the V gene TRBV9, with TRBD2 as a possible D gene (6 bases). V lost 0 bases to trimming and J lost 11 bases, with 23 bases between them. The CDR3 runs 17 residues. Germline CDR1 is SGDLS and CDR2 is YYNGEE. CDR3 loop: CASSVAAGGWVDPELFF. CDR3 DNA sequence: TGTGCCAGCAGCGTAGCCGCCGGGGGTTGGGTAGACCCCGAGCTGTTTTTT.

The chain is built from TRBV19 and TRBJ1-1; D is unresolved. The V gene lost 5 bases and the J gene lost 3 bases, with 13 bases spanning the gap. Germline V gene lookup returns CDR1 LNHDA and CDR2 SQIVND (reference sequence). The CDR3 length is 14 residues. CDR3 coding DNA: TGTGCCAGTAGTGCCGCCGGTGCGGACACTGAAGCTTTCTTT. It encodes CASSAAGADTEAFF.

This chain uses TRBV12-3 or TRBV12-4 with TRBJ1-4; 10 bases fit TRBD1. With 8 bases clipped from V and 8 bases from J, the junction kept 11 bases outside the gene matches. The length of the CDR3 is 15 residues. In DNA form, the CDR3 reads TGTGCCAGCGGCTTAGACAGGGGGCGCTTCGAAAAACTGTTTTTT. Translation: CASGLDRGRFEKLFF.

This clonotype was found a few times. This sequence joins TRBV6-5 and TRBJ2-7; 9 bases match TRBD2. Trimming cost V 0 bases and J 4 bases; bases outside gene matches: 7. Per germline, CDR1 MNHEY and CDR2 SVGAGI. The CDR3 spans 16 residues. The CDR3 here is CASSYSVLAGVYEQYF. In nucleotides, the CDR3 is TGTGCCAGCAGTTACTCGGTCTTAGCGGGAGTGTACGAGCAGTACTTC.

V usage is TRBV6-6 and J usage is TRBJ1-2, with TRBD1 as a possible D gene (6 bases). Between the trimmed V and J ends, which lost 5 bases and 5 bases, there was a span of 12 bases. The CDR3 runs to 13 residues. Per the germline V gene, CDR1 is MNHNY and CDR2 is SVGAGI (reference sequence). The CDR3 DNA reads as TGTGCCAGCAGTAATCGGACAGTTTATGGCTACACCTTC. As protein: CASSNRTVYGYTF.

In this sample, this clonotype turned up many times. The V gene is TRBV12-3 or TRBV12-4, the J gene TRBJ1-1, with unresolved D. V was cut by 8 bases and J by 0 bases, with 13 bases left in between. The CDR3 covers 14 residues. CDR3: CASLHLRMNTEAFF. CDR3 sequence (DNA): TGTGCCAGCCTCCATTTGAGGATGAACACTGAAGCTTTCTTT.

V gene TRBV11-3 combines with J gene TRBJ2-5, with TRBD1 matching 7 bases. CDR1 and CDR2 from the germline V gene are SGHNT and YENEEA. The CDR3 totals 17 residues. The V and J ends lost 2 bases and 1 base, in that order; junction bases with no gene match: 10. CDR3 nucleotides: TGTGCCAGCAGCTTATGGGGCTTGACAGGGTCCCAAGAGACCCAGTACTTC. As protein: CASSLWGLTGSQETQYF.

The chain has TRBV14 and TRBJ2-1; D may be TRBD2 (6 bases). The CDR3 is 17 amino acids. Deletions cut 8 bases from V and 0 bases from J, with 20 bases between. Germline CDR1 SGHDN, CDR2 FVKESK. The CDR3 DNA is TGTGCCAGCCAGAAAGGCGGGATGCCGCGCTCCTACAATGAGCAGTTCTTC. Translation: CASQKGGMPRSYNEQFF. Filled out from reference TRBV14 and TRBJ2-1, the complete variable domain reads EAGVTQFPSHSVIEKGQTVTLRCDPISGHDNLYWYRRVMGKEIKFLLHFVKESKQDESGMPNNRFLAERTGGTYSTLKVQPAELEDSGVYFCASQKGGMPRSYNEQFFGPGTRLTVL.